Listed here is a single T cell receptor (beta chain). Its antigen specificity is not known. The sample holds no much larger clone one base away, and base qualities are not on file. Library preparation employed the immunoSEQ multiplex PCR assay. TCRdb took over this immuneACCESS table, retaining in-frame rearrangements with V and J assigned. Such tables are incomplete; in checked studies, under half of the missing clones stem from an unresolved V gene, and the remainder is unexplained. For this sample there are 75,000 to 95,000 clones; about four fifths appear just once. Roughly 26% of the sample is in the top ten clones. From its cysteine to its phenylalanine, the CDR3 spans 12 amino acids. The retained sequence is limited to the CDR3, 36 bases, with the frame set at the first base. Cut back by 8 bases and 4 bases, the V and J ends lie 9 bases apart. The germline V gene (reference sequence) supplies CDR1 WNHNN and CDR2 SYGVQD.

These data come from a study of radiotherapy plus CTLA-4 blockade in lung cancer (dated by TCRdb to 2016 to 2019). At the level of the whole study: Objective responses were observed in 18% of enrolled patients, and disease control was achieved in 31%. Broad study findings and their caveats: TCR clones derived from tumors expanded in peripheral blood after treatment with radiotherapy and ipilimumab. Increased serum interferon-beta after radiation, together with early dynamic changes in blood T cell clones, were reported to be the strongest predictors of response.

In this study, focal radiation therapy paired with CTLA-4 blockade (ipilimumab) was tested in patients who had chemo-refractory metastatic non-small-cell lung cancer. The specimen was peripheral blood, collected from a patient treated with radiotherapy plus ipilimumab. The sequence came from a human donor with non-small cell lung cancer that progressed on radiotherapy plus ipilimumab. In this chain, TRBV10-1 is recombined with TRBJ2-1, with no confident D gene call. The CDR3 here reads CASPGRYNEQFF. In nucleotides, the sequence is TGCGCCAGCCCAGGCAGGTACAATGAGCAGTTCTTC.